The TCR beta chain described here comes from a study of T cell responses to AZD1222 COVID-19 vaccine (TCRdb year 2021). In terms of the full investigation: AZD1222 recipients with second doses at about 4 weeks or about 12 weeks were pooled, because spike-specific TCR depth and breadth did not differ between schedules. TCR sequencing was performed for more than 230 trial participants, of whom about 200 were given two doses of AZD1222 and 26 were given two doses of MenACWY control vaccine. Trial participants were enrolled into age subgroups of 18-55, 56-69 and 70-plus years, which contained roughly 150, 30 and 60 TCR-sequenced participants, respectively.

The CDR3 regions of human TCRbeta chains were subjected to immunosequencing. The published analysis was carried out like this. Repertoire TCRs were checked for matches against a reference library of SARS-CoV-2-specific TCRs that had been generated using the MIRA antigen-specificity platform. Breadth was defined as the fraction of unique TCRs that were SARS-CoV-2-associated, and depth was defined as the fraction of total T cells that were SARS-CoV-2-associated. Each spike-specific TCR was assigned to its reactive spike region and to a CD4 or CD8 class using the MIRA data. Log10-transformed breadth and depth values were compared by one-way ANOVA with Sidak's multiple comparisons tests. This immuneACCESS table, as held by TCRdb, lists in-frame sequences with V and J called but not all clones. Of the missing ones, under half trace to an unresolved V gene in checked studies; the others have no known cause. Clone size and the V and J calls come from that table; the DNA yielded D and trimming. The sample includes 180,000 or so clones, with around 94% observed a single time. The top ten hold about 0.64% of the sample.

Sample time point, as interpreted from the label and publication: baseline before first vaccination. Samples from vaccinated people were obtained from the UK trials COV001 and COV002, which included a single-blind randomized controlled phase 2/3 trial of AZD1222 (ChAdOx1 nCoV-19) in healthy adults. Trial participant PBMC samples were collected at day 0 and day 28 after the second dose for TCRbeta chain sequencing. A note on this clone: Its antigen target is currently unknown. Qualities for individual bases were not recorded, and no much larger clone is one base off.

Points the paper makes about the study in general: Reportedly, close to half of the unique spike-specific TCRs recognized epitopes lying outside the regions that are mutated in the B.1.351 and B.1.1.7 variants. No day 14 peak-response samples were available, so repertoires were characterized only after the peak T cell response. Conclusions about previously exposed vaccinees are limited, since just six AZD1222 recipients were seropositive for SARS-CoV-2 at baseline. Participants were mostly white British and included more females than males, and it was suggested by the authors that clonal diversity may have been underestimated. The whole spike protein was spanned by vaccine-associated CD4 TCRs, and dominant responses were seen in regions 160-218 and 743-854. In the small 56-69-year group, the increase in depth fell short of significance, most likely because of low power. After two AZD1222 doses, both the breadth and the depth of spike-specific TCRs were significantly higher than at day 0 and than in MenACWY recipients.

The germline V gene supplies CDR1 SNHLY and CDR2 FYNNEI. V is cut by 6 bases and J by 8 bases, and the space between the germline ends is 16 bases. From its cysteine to its phenylalanine, the CDR3 spans 13 amino acids. Only the CDR3 portion is preserved as DNA: 39 bases, with reading frame beginning at the first base. This receptor was taken from an adult in good health. The chain employs TRBV2 and TRBJ1-1, with a weak D call of TRBD1 (5 bases match). The sample here was peripheral blood, taken on day 0 of AZD1222 vaccination. The bases read TGTGCCAGCAGCGAGGGGCCAGATGGAGAAGCTTTCTTT. This encodes CASSEGPDGEAFF.